What follows are 28 T cell receptor beta chains derived from one specimen sequenced in a study of blood T cell repertoires in COVID-19. Data came from immunoSEQ multiplex PCR; TCRdb stores just in-frame clones and leaves some out. This sample yields about 78,000 clones, of which 85% to 90% are seen a single time; around 4.7% belongs to the top ten. The specimen was peripheral blood. These receptors originate from a woman older than 75 with active or convalescent COVID-19.

The chain combines TRBV27 with TRBJ1-4; the D is unclear. CDR1 MNHEY and CDR2 SMNVEV come from the germline V gene (reference sequence). The ends were cut back, 3 bases at V and 5 bases at J, with 16 bases in the middle. CDR3 length: 16 residues. CDR3 in DNA: TGTGCCAGCAGTTTTCAGATCTTTCAGAGGAATGAAAAACTGTTTTTT. Translating gives CASSFQIFQRNEKLFF.

V and J are TRBV7-8 and TRBJ2-7, with no clear D. Germline V CDR1 and CDR2: SGHVS, FQNEAQ. The CDR3 sequence is 16 residues long. V shed 5 bases and J shed 0 bases, with 17 bases lying between them. This chain's CDR3 is CASSQTGSSSSYEQYF. The DNA of the CDR3 is TGTGCCAGCAGCCAAACCGGGTCTTCTAGCTCCTACGAGCAGTACTTC.

The V gene is TRBV12-5, the J gene TRBJ2-1; D is possibly TRBD2 (5 bases). Germline CDR1 reads LGHNT; CDR2 reads FRNRAP. The ends were cut back, 5 bases at V and 0 bases at J, with 11 bases in the middle. The CDR3 consists of 15 residues. CDR3 amino acids: CASGQGLSSYNEQFF. The CDR3 DNA reads TGTGCTAGTGGTCAAGGACTTAGCTCCTACAATGAGCAGTTCTTC. Full variable domain (rest looked up from reference TRBV12-5 and TRBJ2-1): DARVTQTPRHKVTEMGQEVTMRCQPILGHNTVFWYRQTMMQGLELLAYFRNRAPLDDSGMPKDRFSAEMPDATLATLKIQPSEPRDSAVYFCASGQGLSSYNEQFFGPGTRLTVL.

A single count supports this clone. This chain uses TRBV5-8 with TRBJ2-3, with D maybe TRBD2 (6 bases). V was clipped by 4 bases and J by 4 bases, with 19 bases between them. Per germline, CDR1 SGHTS and CDR2 YDEGEE. This CDR3 region has 16 residues. The CDR3 region is CASSSTPLSGSDTQYF. The CDR3, as DNA: TGTGCCAGCAGCAGTACCCCACTTAGCGGATCAGATACGCAGTATTTT.

This rearrangement joins TRBV6-2 or TRBV6-3 to TRBJ1-2; 8 bases fit TRBD1. The CDR3 runs 14 residues. Germline loops: CDR1 MNHEY, CDR2 SVGEGT. J lost 4 bases, V lost 4 bases, and 5 bases had no gene match. CDR3 nucleotides: TGTGCCAGCAGTTGGCGGGACAGGAGCTATGGCTACACCTTC. This sequence encodes CASSWRDRSYGYTF.

This clone was seen a few times. The gene calls are TRBV7-8 and TRBJ1-3; 8 bases are a match to TRBD1. V lost 2 bases to trimming and J lost 4 bases; unmatched junction nucleotides: 7. This CDR3 has 16 residues. The germline CDR1 and CDR2 sequences are SGHVS and FQNEAQ. CDR3 nucleotide sequence: TGTGCCAGCAGCTTACGGGGCGGGACAGGAGGAAACACCATATATTTT. It translates to CASSLRGGTGGNTIYF. Filled out from reference TRBV7-8 and TRBJ1-3, the complete variable domain reads GAGVSQSPRYKVAKRGQDVALRCDPISGHVSLFWYQQALGQGPEFLTYFQNEAQLDKSGLPSDRFFAERPEGSVSTLKIQRTQQEDSAVYLCASSLRGGTGGNTIYFGEGSWLTVV.

The chain has TRBV5-4 and TRBJ2-1; the D is unclear. This CDR3 region has 13 residues. Germline lookup yields CDR1 SGHNT and CDR2 YYREEE (reference sequence). The V end lost 7 bases, the J end lost 6 bases, and 14 bases lay between the germline ends. CDR3 coding DNA: TGTGCCAGCGCCCTCGGTAACGGCAATGAGCAGTTCTTC. Its protein is CASALGNGNEQFF.

This clone showed up just once. The CDR3 region has the DNA TGTGCCACCAGTGATACACACCGGAATCTACCGGGAGGTAGCCAAGAGACCCAGTACTTC. It encodes CATSDTHRNLPGGSQETQYF. This chain connects TRBV24-1 to TRBJ2-5; 7 nucleotides agree with TRBD2. Per germline, CDR1 KGHDR and CDR2 SFDVKD. The V gene end was trimmed by 3 bases and the J gene end by 1 base; junction bases not matched to a gene: 19. The length of the CDR3 is 20 residues.

The chain links TRBV5-1 to TRBJ1-4, with 8 bases fitting TRBD1. The germline V gene has CDR1 SGHRS and CDR2 YFSETQ. CDR3 length: 14 amino acids. With 4 bases clipped from V and 3 bases from J, the junction kept 2 bases outside the gene matches. CDR3 nucleotide sequence: TGCGCCAGCAGCATACAGGGGGCTAATGAAAAACTGTTTTTT. Translated, it gives CASSIQGANEKLFF.

This chain uses TRBV19 with TRBJ1-2, with 7 bases matching TRBD1. With V trimmed by 7 bases and J by 0 bases, 8 bases remained unmatched. This CDR3 contains 15 residues. The germline V gene has CDR1 LNHDA and CDR2 SQIVND (reference sequence). CDR3 region: CASTPWTGANYGYTF. The CDR3, as DNA: TGTGCCAGTACCCCCTGGACAGGAGCTAACTATGGCTACACCTTC. The variable domain in full, with the rest retrieved from reference TRBV19 and TRBJ1-2, is DGGITQSPKYLFRKEGQNVTLSCEQNLNHDAMYWYRQDPGQGLRLIYYSQIVNDFQKGDIAEGYSVSREKKESFPLTVTSAQKNPTAFYLCASTPWTGANYGYTFGSGTRLTVV.

The chain employs TRBV27 and TRBJ2-3; D call uncertain. There are 15 residues in the CDR3. Trimming removed 6 bases from V and 1 base from J, with 14 bases in between. Germline V gene sequence: CDR1 MNHEY, CDR2 SMNVEV (reference sequence). The CDR3 DNA sequence: TGTGCCAGCAGGGTGGAGCGTGCTCGCACAGATACGCAGTATTTT. Amino acids: CASRVERARTDTQYF.

The V gene is TRBV28, the J gene TRBJ1-2; D might be TRBD1 (5 bases). The CDR3 runs to 12 residues. Germline V gene sequence: CDR1 MDHEN, CDR2 SYDVKM. Trimming stripped 4 bases from V and 5 bases from J, with 8 bases between. This CDR3 reads CASSYRQYGYTF. The DNA of the CDR3 is TGTGCCAGCAGTTATCGACAGTATGGCTACACCTTC.

The V call is TRBV3-1 (or the pseudogene TRBV3-2), the J call TRBJ2-7; D is possibly TRBD2 (6 bases). This CDR3 is 14 amino acids long. The V end was cut by 5 bases, the J end by 5 bases, with 16 bases between. Germline assignment: CDR1 LGHDT and CDR2 YNNKEL (reference sequence). Written as DNA, the CDR3 is TGTGCCAGCAGCGCCTACCTGGGGGGAAACGAGCAGTACTTC. Protein sequence: CASSAYLGGNEQYF.

V gene TRBV5-6 combines with J gene TRBJ1-1; D call uncertain. Germline V CDR1 and CDR2: SGHDT, YYEEEE. The length of the CDR3 is 14 residues. V lost 4 bases to trimming and J lost 1 base, with 11 bases between them. The CDR3 spells CASSPRERNTEAFF. The CDR3 DNA reads TGTGCCAGCAGCCCCCGGGAGAGGAACACTGAAGCTTTCTTT.

A single count supports this clone. The V call is TRBV7-2, the J call TRBJ2-3, with TRBD2 matching over 8 bases. V was clipped by 5 bases and J by 0 bases; unmatched bases: 4. This CDR3 has 15 residues. The germline V gene has CDR1 SGHTA and CDR2 FQGNSA. CDR3 in amino acids: CASSQAGASTDTQYF. CDR3 in DNA: TGTGCCAGCAGCCAAGCGGGAGCTAGCACAGATACGCAGTATTTT. The complete variable domain, with remaining parts taken from reference TRBV7-2 and TRBJ2-3, reads GAGVSQSPSNKVTEKGKDVELRCDPISGHTALYWYRQSLGQGLEFLIYFQGNSAPDKSGLPSDRFSAERTGGSVSTLTIQRTQQEDSAVYLCASSQAGASTDTQYFGPGTRLTVL.

J is TRBJ1-2 and V is TRBV2; no reliable D call. Per germline, CDR1 SNHLY and CDR2 FYNNEI. This CDR3 contains 14 residues. With 6 bases removed from V and 7 bases from J, the gap between germline ends came to 18 bases. The CDR3 reads CASSDDATVGGYTF. The DNA of the CDR3 is TGTGCCAGCAGCGATGACGCAACAGTCGGTGGCTACACCTTC. Using reference TRBV2 and TRBJ1-2 for the parts outside the CDR3, the full variable domain is EPEVTQTPSHQVTQMGQEVILRCVPISNHLYFYWYRQILGQKVEFLVSFYNNEISEKSEIFDDQFSVERPDGSNFTLKIRSTKLEDSAMYFCASSDDATVGGYTFGSGTRLTVV.

The rearrangement links TRBV7-6 to TRBJ1-1; 8 nucleotides agree with TRBD1. With 1 base clipped from V and 1 base from J, the junction kept 5 bases outside the gene matches. The CDR3 extends over 16 amino acids. The V gene's germline CDR1 is SGHVS and CDR2 FNYEAQ. CDR3 sequence: CASSLGQGLANTEAFF. CDR3 coding DNA: TGTGCCAGCAGCTTAGGACAGGGGTTGGCGAACACTGAAGCTTTCTTT.

The gene calls are TRBV5-6 and TRBJ2-3, with 11 positions matching TRBD2. CDR1 SGHDT and CDR2 YYEEEE come from the germline V gene. J lost 9 bases, V lost 4 bases, and 7 bases had no gene match. This CDR3 has 14 amino acids. This CDR3 is CASSPTSGSETQYF. The CDR3 DNA follows: TGTGCCAGCAGCCCTACTAGCGGGAGTGAGACGCAGTATTTT.

The chain couples TRBV7-9 to TRBJ1-4; TRBD1 matches at 10 bases. The V gene's germline CDR1 is SEHNR and CDR2 FQNEAQ (reference sequence). V was pared by 5 bases and J by 6 bases, with 9 bases of the junction left unmatched. The CDR3 loop spans 16 amino acids. The CDR3 loop reads CASSPNSGQGYEKLFF. CDR3 bases: TGTGCCAGCAGCCCTAACTCGGGACAGGGGTATGAAAAACTGTTTTTT.

This clone was recorded once. The genes are TRBV9 and TRBJ2-5, with TRBD1 matching 7 bases. J was trimmed by 0 bases and V by 4 bases; bases with no gene match: 9. This CDR3 is 16 amino acids long. The V gene's germline CDR1 is SGDLS and CDR2 YYNGEE. Here the CDR3 DNA reads TGTGCCAGCAGCAGTAGCCGGGACAGAAACCAAGAGACCCAGTACTTC. Amino acid sequence: CASSSSRDRNQETQYF.

This chain joins TRBV11-2 and TRBJ2-7, with a possible D match to TRBD1 (5 bases). CDR1 is SGHAT and CDR2 is FQNNGV in the germline V gene. V shed 2 bases and J shed 6 bases, with 17 bases lying between them. The CDR3 runs 15 residues. CDR3 bases: TGTGCCAGCAGCTTAATCCAGGGCCCCATTCCCGAGCAGTACTTC. This translates into CASSLIQGPIPEQYF.

The chain uses TRBV5-1 and TRBJ2-1; 14 bases fit TRBD2. J gave up 8 bases and V 5 bases, and 9 bases lay outside the gene matches. CDR1 is SGHRS, CDR2 YFSETQ, per germline. This CDR3 has 16 residues. The CDR3 is CASRPPGLAGVHEQFF. CDR3 in DNA: TGCGCCAGCAGACCTCCGGGACTAGCGGGAGTCCATGAGCAGTTCTTC.

This chain connects TRBV24-1 to TRBJ1-5; 8 positions match TRBD1. The trim removed 5 bases at V and 5 bases at J, leaving 4 bases unmatched. Germline V lookup: CDR1 KGHDR, CDR2 SFDVKD. CDR3 length: 14 amino acids. CDR3 sequence reads: CATSGDRLDQPQHF. CDR3 in DNA: TGTGCCACCAGTGGGGACAGGCTCGATCAGCCCCAGCATTTT.

This chain connects TRBV7-9 to TRBJ1-2; D unresolved. Germline values: CDR1 SEHNR, CDR2 FQNEAQ (reference sequence). Trimming removed 0 bases from V and 1 base from J, with 9 bases in between. The CDR3 extends over 15 amino acids. In nucleotides, the CDR3 is TGTGCCAGCAGCTTAGCGGGCAGGAATAACTATGGCTACACCTTC. This translates into CASSLAGRNNYGYTF.

The chain has TRBV28 and TRBJ1-1; D ambiguous. This CDR3 is 11 amino acids long. Germline-derived CDR1 and CDR2 are MDHEN and SYDVKM. V was pared by 6 bases and J by 11 bases, with 13 bases between. In nucleotides, the CDR3 is TGTGCCAGCAGCAAACAGTTCTGGGCTTTCTTT. It translates to CASSKQFWAFF. The entire variable domain, with the rest obtained from reference TRBV28 and TRBJ1-1, is as follows: DVKVTQSSRYLVKRTGEKVFLECVQDMDHENMFWYRQDPGLGLRLIYFSYDVKMKEKGDIPEGYSVSREKKERFSLILESASTNQTSMYLCASSKQFWAFFGQGTRLTVV.

The chain employs TRBV6-5 and TRBJ2-1; weak D call: TRBD2 (6 bases). This CDR3 is 15 amino acids long. The germline V and J ends were trimmed by 0 bases and 7 bases, with 13 bases remaining between them. The V gene's germline CDR1 is MNHEY and CDR2 SVGAGI. CDR3 residues: CASSYSGGSGNEQFF. The CDR3 nucleotides read TGTGCCAGCAGTTACTCGGGGGGATCCGGGAATGAGCAGTTCTTC.

This chain connects TRBV14 to TRBJ2-5; unclear D gene. V lost 0 bases and J 7 bases, leaving 12 bases between the germline ends. CDR3 length equals 14 residues. CDR1 SGHDN and CDR2 FVKESK come from the germline V gene. The CDR3 reads CASSQELGLTTQYF. The DNA for the CDR3 is TGTGCCAGCAGCCAAGAATTGGGCCTCACGACCCAGTACTTC.

This chain links TRBV28 with TRBJ1-1, with D uncertain. The CDR3 has 15 amino acids. V lost 2 bases and J 0 bases, leaving 10 bases between the germline ends. The V gene's germline CDR1 is MDHEN and CDR2 SYDVKM. The CDR3 spells CASSLVGGMNTEAFF. The CDR3 DNA is TGTGCCAGCAGTTTAGTGGGAGGCATGAACACTGAAGCTTTCTTT.